These 14 T cell receptor beta chains came from one sample sequenced in a study of blood T cell repertoires in COVID-19. Measured with immunoSEQ multiplex PCR; TCRdb has only the in-frame clones, and not every one. The sample contains around 300,000 clones, nearly 90% of which appear only once. The sample taken for sequencing was peripheral blood. Receptor source: a middle-aged woman with COVID-19, enrolled during active disease.

The chain employs TRBV7-3 and TRBJ1-5; TRBD1 is a possible D gene (6 bases). The CDR3 runs to 14 residues. The V end lost 6 bases, the J end lost 6 bases, and 15 bases lay between the germline ends. Germline CDR1 and CDR2: SGHTA and FQGTGA. For the CDR3, the DNA is TGTGCCAGCAGTTTCGACAGGAATGTTCAGCCCCAGCATTTT. It yields the protein CASSFDRNVQPQHF.

This sequence joins TRBV7-2 and TRBJ1-2, with D possibly being TRBD1 (6 bases). Germline assignment: CDR1 SGHTA and CDR2 FQGNSA. The CDR3 sequence is 15 residues long. The V end lost 5 bases, the J end lost 6 bases, and 19 bases lay between the germline ends. The CDR3 is CASSARQGISDGYTF. The DNA of the CDR3 is TGTGCCAGCAGCGCCCGCCAGGGGATTTCGGATGGCTACACCTTC.

J is TRBJ1-5 and V is TRBV5-4; 7 nucleotides line up with TRBD1. There are 14 residues in the CDR3. Germline V CDR1 and CDR2: SGHNT, YYREEE (reference sequence). With V trimmed by 4 bases and J by 6 bases, 7 bases remained unmatched. The CDR3 protein is CASSQVYRGQPQHF. CDR3 in DNA: TGTGCCAGCAGCCAAGTCTACAGGGGTCAGCCCCAGCATTTT.

CDR3 amino acids: CASSSGGARHGYTF. The CDR3 bases are TGTGCCTCATCCTCGGGGGGCGCGAGGCATGGCTACACCTTC. The rearrangement links TRBV30 to TRBJ1-2; perhaps TRBD1 as D (6 bases). The germline gives CDR1 GTSNPN, CDR2 SVGIG (reference sequence). V lost 7 bases and J 6 bases, leaving 21 bases between the germline ends. The CDR3 consists of 14 residues. Full variable domain (missing parts from reference TRBV30 and TRBJ1-2): SQTIHQWPATLVQPVGSPLSLECTVEGTSNPNLYWYRQAAGRGLQLLFYSVGIGQISSEVPQNLSASRPQDRQFILSSKKLLLSDSGFYLCASSSGGARHGYTFGSGTRLTVV.

The chain employs TRBV5-1 and TRBJ1-2; no firm D call. The CDR3 loop spans 13 amino acids. Germline V lookup: CDR1 SGHRS, CDR2 YFSETQ. V was pared by 4 bases and J by 3 bases, with 10 bases between. CDR3 loop: CASSERSYYGYTF. DNA of the CDR3: TGCGCCAGCAGCGAAAGGAGTTACTATGGCTACACCTTC. The entire variable domain, with the rest obtained from reference TRBV5-1 and TRBJ1-2, is as follows: KAGVTQTPRYLIKTRGQQVTLSCSPISGHRSVSWYQQTPGQGLQFLFEYFSETQRNKGNFPGRFSGRQFSNSRSEMNVSTLELGDSALYLCASSERSYYGYTFGSGTRLTVV.

J is TRBJ1-4 and V is TRBV7-2; tentatively, D is TRBD1 (5 bases). This CDR3 contains 15 residues. Germline CDR1 is SGHTA and CDR2 is FQGNSA. V shed 5 bases and J shed 10 bases, with 20 bases lying between them. This CDR3 reads CASSPSQGQGGKLFF. In nucleotides, the CDR3 is TGTGCCAGCAGCCCTAGTCAGGGCCAGGGTGGAAAACTGTTTTTT.

This chain joins TRBV7-3 and TRBJ2-7; D unresolved. Per germline, CDR1 SGHTA and CDR2 FQGTGA. The CDR3 spans 13 residues. The ends were cut back, 0 bases at V and 5 bases at J, with 8 bases in the middle. CDR3 sequence reads: CASSLTRFNEQYF. CDR3 bases: TGTGCCAGCAGCTTAACGCGCTTCAACGAGCAGTACTTC.

The chain links TRBV7-2 to TRBJ2-7; no definite D call. The V gene lost 1 base and the J gene lost 0 bases, with 4 bases spanning the gap. This CDR3 comprises 13 residues. Germline V CDR1 and CDR2: SGHTA, FQGNSA. CDR3 DNA sequence: TGTGCCAGCAGCTTAGTTCACTCCTACGAGCAGTACTTC. This translates into CASSLVHSYEQYF.

The chain has TRBV7-2 and TRBJ1-2; TRBD1 agrees at 10 bases. Losses at the gene ends were 4 bases for V and 5 bases for J; bases not matched to a gene: 7. This CDR3 is 15 amino acids long. CDR1 and CDR2 (germline): SGHTA, FQGNSA. This chain's CDR3 is CASSSRTGGRYGYTF. The CDR3 DNA reads TGTGCCAGCAGCTCTCGGACAGGGGGTAGATATGGCTACACCTTC.

The gene calls are TRBV15 and TRBJ2-5; TRBD1 agrees at 11 bases. V gave up 5 bases and J gave up 0 bases; unmatched junction bases: 17. Germline V CDR1 and CDR2: LNHNV, YYDKDF (reference sequence). This CDR3 region has 20 residues. CDR3 in amino acids: CATSGHEGQGEGWDQETQYF. CDR3 sequence (DNA): TGTGCCACCAGCGGACATGAGGGACAGGGGGAAGGTTGGGACCAAGAGACCCAGTACTTC.

The V gene is TRBV3-1 (or the pseudogene TRBV3-2), the J gene TRBJ2-7; 7 nucleotides match TRBD2. Trimming took 1 base from V and 2 from J; bases not matched to a gene: 5. The germline V gene encodes CDR1 LGHDT and CDR2 YNNKEL (reference sequence). The CDR3 totals 15 residues. The CDR3 sequence: CASSQGGTIPYEQYF. CDR3 nucleotides: TGTGCCAGCAGCCAAGGAGGGACTATTCCCTACGAGCAGTACTTC.

The chain has TRBV6-5 and TRBJ1-1; D is uncertain. The CDR3 is 13 residues long. Between the trimmed V and J ends, which lost 5 bases and 2 bases, there was a span of 9 bases. Germline V gene sequence: CDR1 MNHEY, CDR2 SVGAGI. CDR3 amino acids: CASSKRGNTEAFF. The CDR3, as DNA: TGTGCCAGCAGTAAGAGAGGAAACACTGAAGCTTTCTTT.

The J gene is TRBJ2-3, the V gene TRBV27; D remains ambiguous. V was cut by 4 bases and J by 4 bases, with 9 bases left in between. The germline gives CDR1 MNHEY, CDR2 SMNVEV (reference sequence). CDR3 length: 13 amino acids. CDR3 in amino acids: CASSSGRADTQYF. The DNA for the CDR3 is TGTGCCAGCAGTTCGGGTCGGGCAGATACGCAGTATTTT.

This rearrangement joins TRBV29-1 to TRBJ2-3, with D perhaps matching TRBD2 (6 bases). Trimming shortened V by 8 bases and J by 4 bases, and 13 bases separated the two germline ends. Germline-derived CDR1 and CDR2 are SQVTM and ANQGSEA. The CDR3 runs to 12 residues. The CDR3 sequence: CSIGGGADTQYF. CDR3 bases: TGCAGCATCGGGGGAGGTGCAGATACGCAGTATTTT.